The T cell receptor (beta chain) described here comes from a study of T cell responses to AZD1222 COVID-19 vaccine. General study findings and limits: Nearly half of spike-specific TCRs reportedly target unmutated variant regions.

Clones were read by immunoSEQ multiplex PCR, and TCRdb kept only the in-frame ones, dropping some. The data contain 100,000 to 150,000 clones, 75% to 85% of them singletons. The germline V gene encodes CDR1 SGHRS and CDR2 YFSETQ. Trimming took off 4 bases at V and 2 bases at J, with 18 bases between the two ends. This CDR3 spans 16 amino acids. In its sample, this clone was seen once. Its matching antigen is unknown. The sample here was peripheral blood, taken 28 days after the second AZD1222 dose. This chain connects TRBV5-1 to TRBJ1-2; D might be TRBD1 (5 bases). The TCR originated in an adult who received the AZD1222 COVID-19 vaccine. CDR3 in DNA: TGCGCCAGCAGCCACGCCCAGGGAGGTAGCAACTATGGCTACACCTTC. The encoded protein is CASSHAQGGSNYGYTF.